This T cell receptor (beta chain) was sequenced for a study of beta chain features in type 1 diabetes. The sequenced template was cDNA made from the entire isolated RNA. The repertoire was sequenced with immunoSEQ multiplex PCR; TCRdb's copy has only in-frame clones and lacks some. The repertoire includes nearly 700,000 clones, roughly an eighth of them detected once, and 0.02% to 0.025% sits in the top ten. The CDR3 consists of 11 residues. Trimming took 4 bases from V and 8 from J, leaving 9 bases between them. Germline CDR1 and CDR2: GTSNPN and SVGIG (reference sequence). This clone has more than one count but fewer than ten. What it recognizes is unknown. Overall study findings and caveats: TCRB CDR3 length was moderately but significantly reduced in all four CD4+ subsets of Type 1 diabetes patients.

Source material: naive CD4+ T cells from blood. The source of this sequence is a man between 18 and 29 years old with type 1 diabetes. The chain links TRBV30 to TRBJ2-1; the D is unclear. CDR3 protein: CAWNLVHEQFF. The CDR3, as DNA: TGTGCCTGGAACCTCGTACATGAGCAGTTCTTC.